The present entry profiles one T cell receptor beta chain with its context. This entry comes from a study of OX40 agonist ivuxolimab in advanced cancers. Libraries were prepared by immunoSEQ multiplex PCR; TCRdb keeps only in-frame clonotypes and omits some of them. Here the sample spans roughly 80,000 clones, approximately 83% being singletons. Germline CDR1 and CDR2: SGDLS and YYNGEE. This CDR3 contains 13 residues. V shed 3 bases and J shed 8 bases, with 9 bases lying between them. The receptor comes from an adult with an advanced solid tumor such as melanoma, head and neck, liver or kidney cancer. This chain joins TRBV9 and TRBJ1-6; D is uncertain. Sample: CD4+ or CD8+ T cells sorted from blood, taken in a trial of the OX40 agonist ivuxolimab. This chain's CDR3 is CASSAQVYSPLHF. In DNA form, the CDR3 reads TGTGCCAGCAGCGCTCAGGTTTATTCACCCCTCCACTTT.